The entry that follows covers one T cell receptor (beta chain) sequence. Its matching antigen is unknown. CDR3 length: 18 amino acids. V shed 4 bases and J 1 base; nucleotides not matched to a gene: 14. Germline V gives CDR1 MGHRA, CDR2 YSYEKL. The entry originates in a study of a mutant IDH1 vaccine in newly diagnosed glioma. Whole-study context: The start of vaccination came 4-6 weeks after radiotherapy alone, or with temozolomide cycles.

Time point: week 11, during vaccination. Mutant IDH1 20-mer peptide, at 300 ug, made up each vaccine dose, with topical imiquimod. Sequenced by immunoSEQ multiplex PCR; TCRdb stores in-frame clones only, minus some. The profile shows around 62,000 clones, 89% of them singletons. The study, taken as a whole, reports: It seemed that pseudoprogression was not linked to changes in the top peripheral T cell clonotypes.

The V call is TRBV4-1, the J call TRBJ2-7; the match to TRBD2 covers 9 bases. This sample comprised PBMCs, obtained from a glioma patient whose treatment included an IDH1 peptide vaccine. This sequence was found in a man aged 40-55 years with glioma. The CDR3 DNA reads as TGCGCCAGCAGCCGAGCCCCCTGGCAGCGGGAGGCATCCTACGAGCAGTACTTC. Its translation: CASSRAPWQREASYEQYF.